The 8 T cell receptor beta chains below come from one sample, sequenced in a study of T cell changes during pregnancy in multiple sclerosis. Sequencing was performed with immunoSEQ multiplex PCR; in TCRdb, only in-frame clones are kept and a portion is missing. The table has about 100,000 clones, around 92% seen once. Here the sequenced sample was peripheral blood, taken after pregnancy. Source of these receptors: a female donor with multiple sclerosis, enrolled in a pregnancy study.

The chain recombines TRBV30 with TRBJ1-2; D not certain. CDR1 and CDR2 (germline): GTSNPN, SVGIG (reference sequence). CDR3 length equals 11 residues. V was cut by 2 bases and J by 10 bases, with 11 bases left in between. The CDR3 spells CAWSLSSHYTF. The CDR3 bases are TGTGCCTGGAGTTTGAGCTCCCACTACACCTTC.

This rearrangement joins TRBV19 to TRBJ1-2, with D possibly matching TRBD1 (5 bases). Deletions cut 5 bases from V and 5 bases from J, with 9 bases between. The CDR3 is 12 residues long. Germline CDR1 reads LNHDA; CDR2 reads SQIVND (reference sequence). The CDR3 spells CASSVGGYGYTF. The CDR3 DNA follows: TGTGCCAGTAGTGTCGGGGGGTATGGCTACACCTTC. Full variable domain (remainder filled in from reference TRBV19 and TRBJ1-2): DGGITQSPKYLFRKEGQNVTLSCEQNLNHDAMYWYRQDPGQGLRLIYYSQIVNDFQKGDIAEGYSVSREKKESFPLTVTSAQKNPTAFYLCASSVGGYGYTFGSGTRLTVV.

This CDR3 is CASSIRGRADNQPQHF. DNA for the CDR3: TGTGCCAGTAGTATTCGTGGCAGGGCGGACAATCAGCCCCAGCATTTT. The chain is built from TRBV19 and TRBJ1-5; perhaps TRBD1 as D (5 bases). The CDR3 has 16 residues. Per germline, CDR1 LNHDA and CDR2 SQIVND (reference sequence). V shed 3 bases and J shed 3 bases, with 15 bases lying between them.

The chain couples TRBV28 to TRBJ1-1; TRBD1 is a possible D gene (6 bases). The V gene's germline CDR1 is MDHEN and CDR2 SYDVKM. This CDR3 comprises 16 residues. Trimming stripped 7 bases from V and 0 bases from J, with 18 bases between. CDR3 in DNA: TGTGCCAGCACCATAGGGCTGGGGGACATGAACACTGAAGCTTTCTTT. Translation: CASTIGLGDMNTEAFF.

The gene calls are TRBV29-1 and TRBJ1-2; 7 positions match TRBD1. This CDR3 region has 12 residues. Germline V gene data show CDR1 as SQVTM and CDR2 as ANQGSEA. Losses at the gene ends were 6 bases for V and 4 bases for J; bases not matched to a gene: 5. Here the CDR3 DNA reads TGCAGCGTATCTAAGGGGGCCTATGGCTACACCTTC. Protein sequence: CSVSKGAYGYTF.

This clone was found once. V gene TRBV9 combines with J gene TRBJ2-3; TRBD2 is a possible D gene (5 bases). Germline CDR1 reads SGDLS; CDR2 reads YYNGEE. V dropped 0 bases and J dropped 1 base, with 9 bases sitting between them. The length of the CDR3 is 15 residues. CDR3 region: CASSVVVSGTDTQYF. The CDR3, as DNA: TGTGCCAGCAGCGTAGTTGTTAGCGGCACAGATACGCAGTATTTT.

The chain couples TRBV28 to TRBJ2-7; 11 nucleotides agree with TRBD2. J was trimmed by 4 bases and V by 5 bases; bases with no gene match: 4. CDR1 and CDR2 from the germline V gene are MDHEN and SYDVKM. The CDR3 runs to 14 residues. CDR3 coding DNA: TGTGCCAGCAGTGTGACTAGCGGGGTTTACGAGCAGTACTTC. It yields the protein CASSVTSGVYEQYF.

The chain links TRBV29-1 to TRBJ2-3, with a possible D match to TRBD1 (5 bases). The CDR3 loop spans 14 amino acids. Trimming took 4 bases from V and 3 from J, leaving 14 bases between them. Germline V gene sequence: CDR1 SQVTM, CDR2 ANQGSEA. CDR3 protein: CSVVGQGWTDTQYF. The CDR3 DNA is TGCAGCGTTGTGGGTCAGGGCTGGACAGATACGCAGTATTTT.